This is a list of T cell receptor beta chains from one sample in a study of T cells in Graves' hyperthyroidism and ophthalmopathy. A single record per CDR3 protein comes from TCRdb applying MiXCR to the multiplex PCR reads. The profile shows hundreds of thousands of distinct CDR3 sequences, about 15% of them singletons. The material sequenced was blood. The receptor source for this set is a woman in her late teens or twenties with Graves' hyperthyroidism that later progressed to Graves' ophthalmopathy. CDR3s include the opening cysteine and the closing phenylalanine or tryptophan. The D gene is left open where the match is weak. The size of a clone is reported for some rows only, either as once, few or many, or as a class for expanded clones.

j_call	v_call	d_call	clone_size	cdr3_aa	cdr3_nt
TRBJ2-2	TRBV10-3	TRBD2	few	CAISESAGGTGELFF	TGTGCCATCAGTGAGTCTGCGGGGGGGACCGGGGAGCTGTTTTTT
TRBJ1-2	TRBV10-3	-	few	CAISVAISTANGYTF	TGTGCCATCAGTGTGGCTATTTCGACAGCAAATGGCTACACCTTC
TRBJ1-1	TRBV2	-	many	CASSGLEAFF	TGTGCCAGCAGCGGTCTTGAAGCTTTCTTT
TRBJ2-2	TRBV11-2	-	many	CASSLLTGDFKVRELFF	TGTGCCAGCAGCTTACTTACAGGGGACTTCAAGGTCCGGGAGCTGTTTTTT
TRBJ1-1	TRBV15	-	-	CATSRARDQAEAFF	TGTGCCACCAGCAGAGCCCGGGATCAGGCTGAAGCTTTCTTT
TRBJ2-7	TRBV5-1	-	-	CASSSATGYEQYF	TGCGCCAGCAGCTCTGCGACAGGCTACGAGCAGTACTTC
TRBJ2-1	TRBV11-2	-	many	CASSLAHNEQFF	TGTGCCAGCAGCTTAGCCCACAATGAGCAGTTCTTC
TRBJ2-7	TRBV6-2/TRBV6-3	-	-	CASSPRSEQYF	TGTGCCAGCAGCCCGCGAAGCGAGCAGTACTTC
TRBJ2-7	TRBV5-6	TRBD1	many	CASSPGQNYEQYF	TGTGCCAGCAGCCCGGGACAGAACTACGAGCAGTACTTC
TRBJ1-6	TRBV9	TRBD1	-	CASSAGTGGSSRLAGSPLHF	TGTGCCAGCAGCGCAGGGACAGGGGGCTCAAGTCGGCTGGCGGGTTCACCCCTCCACTTT
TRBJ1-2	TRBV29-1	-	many	CSVVLDIRGGYTF	TGCAGCGTTGTACTGGACATCCGGGGTGGCTACACCTTC
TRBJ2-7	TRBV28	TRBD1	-	CASVDRGHPKGSYEQYF	TGTGCCAGCGTGGACAGGGGCCACCCCAAAGGCTCCTACGAGCAGTACTTC
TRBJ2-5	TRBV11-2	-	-	CASTLRGKEETQYF	TGTGCCAGCACCCTTAGGGGGAAAGAAGAGACCCAGTACTTC
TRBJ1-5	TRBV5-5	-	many	CASSQGPSNQPQHF	TGTGCCAGCAGCCAAGGGCCCTCTAATCAGCCCCAGCATTTT